Listed below are T cell receptor beta chains from one sample, sequenced in a study of CD8+ T cells in alopecia areata. Assay used: immunoSEQ multiplex PCR; TCRdb lists only in-frame clones, some missing. The data show 100,000 to 150,000 clones, around 60% seen once. Source: CD4+ T cells sorted from blood, taken at week 4, from a patient treated with tofacitinib. Receptors originate from a human donor with alopecia areata. The CDR3 runs from the conserved cysteine through the conserved F or W. Fields, in order: V gene, D gene, clone size, J gene, CDR3 protein, CDR3 DNA. The D gene is left open where the match is weak. Expanded clones get a size class; other rows say once, few or many, or leave the size out.

TRBV21-1	.	few	TRBJ1-5	CASSVRHRGNQPQHF	TGTGCCAGCAGCGTACGCCACAGGGGAAATCAGCCCCAGCATTTT
TRBV29-1	TRBD1	.	TRBJ1-1	CSVTGGGLNTEAFF	TGCAGCGTTACAGGGGGGGGTTTGAACACTGAAGCTTTCTTT
TRBV7-2	.	.	TRBJ2-6	CASSLGGAGANVLTF	TGTGCCAGCAGCTTAGGGGGCGCTGGGGCCAACGTCCTGACTTTC
TRBV30	.	.	TRBJ2-1	CAWSGTVLTYNEQFF	TGTGCCTGGAGCGGTACTGTACTTACCTACAATGAGCAGTTCTTC
TRBV27	TRBD2	.	TRBJ2-3	CASSPDGTSGSQHTQYF	TGTGCCAGCAGTCCCGACGGGACTAGCGGGAGTCAACATACGCAGTATTTT
TRBV30	TRBD2	.	TRBJ2-1	CAWTSGPHEQFF	TGTGCCTGGACTAGCGGTCCCCATGAGCAGTTCTTC
TRBV29-1	TRBD1	.	TRBJ1-2	CSVVGRGSYGYTF	TGCAGCGTTGTTGGCAGGGGGAGCTATGGCTACACCTTC
TRBV27	.	few	TRBJ2-5	CASSSNPQETQYF	TGTGCCAGCAGTTCCAACCCCCAAGAGACCCAGTACTTC
TRBV30	.	.	TRBJ1-1	CAWHRYPANTEAFF	TGTGCCTGGCATCGATATCCAGCGAACACTGAAGCTTTCTTT
TRBV28	TRBD1	.	TRBJ2-6	CASSRPGQALHVLTF	TGTGCCAGCAGTCGCCCGGGACAGGCCCTCCACGTCCTGACTTTC
TRBV5-1	.	.	TRBJ2-2	CASSFGGPNTGELFF	TGCGCCAGCAGCTTCGGGGGGCCGAACACCGGGGAGCTGTTTTTT
TRBV4-1	.	once	TRBJ2-7	CASSQDQGHEQYF	TGCGCCAGCAGCCAAGATCAAGGGCACGAGCAGTACTTC
TRBV27	TRBD2	.	TRBJ2-5	CASSFKASGLGDETQYF	TGTGCCAGCAGTTTTAAGGCTAGCGGGTTAGGGGATGAGACCCAGTACTTC
TRBV28	.	.	TRBJ2-7	CASSTRALYEQYF	TGTGCCAGCAGTACAAGGGCCCTATACGAGCAGTACTTC
TRBV29-1	.	.	TRBJ2-2	CSVASGGGGSGTGELFF	TGCAGCGTTGCATCAGGGGGCGGCGGGAGTGGTACCGGGGAGCTGTTTTTT
TRBV27	TRBD1	.	TRBJ2-5	CASRPDRGETQYF	TGTGCCAGCAGACCCGACAGGGGAGAGACCCAGTACTTC
TRBV4-2	TRBD2	.	TRBJ2-5	CASGGPQETQYF	TGTGCATCGGGGGGTCCCCAAGAGACCCAGTACTTC
TRBV9	TRBD1	.	TRBJ1-1	CASSATGVPNTEAFF	TGTGCCAGCAGCGCGACAGGGGTCCCGAACACTGAAGCTTTCTTT
TRBV15	.	few	TRBJ1-1	CATSRKGRAGAFF	TGTGCCACCAGCCGAAAGGGACGAGCTGGGGCTTTCTTT
TRBV29-1	.	.	TRBJ2-1	CSGVRLGSYNEQFF	TGCAGCGGCGTTCGACTCGGCTCCTACAATGAGCAGTTCTTC
TRBV2	.	.	TRBJ2-5	CASIREETQYF	TGTGCCAGCATAAGGGAAGAGACCCAGTACTTC
TRBV11-2	.	.	TRBJ1-6	CASSLDPTSISPLHF	TGTGCCAGCAGCTTAGATCCCACAAGCATTTCACCCCTCCACTTT
TRBV9	.	.	TRBJ2-2	CASKWGDDTGELFF	TGTGCCAGCAAGTGGGGGGATGACACCGGGGAGCTGTTTTTT
TRBV7-2	TRBD1	.	TRBJ1-1	CASSQRRTGTEAFF	TGTGCCAGCAGCCAACGGCGGACAGGCACTGAAGCTTTCTTT
TRBV7-2	.	once	TRBJ2-7	CASSLAWTAGEQYF	TGTGCCAGCAGCTTAGCGTGGACGGCTGGCGAGCAGTACTTC
TRBV15	.	.	TRBJ2-3	CATSREERFTDTQYF	TGTGCCACCAGCAGAGAGGAGCGGTTCACAGATACGCAGTATTTT
TRBV2	.	.	TRBJ2-5	CASSENIGGTQTQYF	TGTGCCAGCAGTGAAAATATTGGGGGGACGCAGACCCAGTACTTC
TRBV11-2	.	.	TRBJ2-3	CASSLDRRGDTQYF	TGTGCCAGCAGCTTAGACCGGCGGGGAGATACGCAGTATTTT
TRBV7-2	TRBD1	.	TRBJ2-1	CASSTGTAHEQFF	TGTGCCAGCAGCACCGGGACAGCTCATGAGCAGTTCTTC
TRBV30	.	.	TRBJ2-5	CAWSLGWGLGTQYF	TGTGCCTGGAGTCTCGGGTGGGGGTTGGGGACCCAGTACTTC
TRBV20-1	TRBD2	.	TRBJ2-7	CSGGRADEQYF	TGCAGTGGCGGGAGGGCCGACGAGCAGTACTTC
TRBV7-2	TRBD1	.	TRBJ2-5	CASSPDRAGETQYF	TGTGCCAGCAGCCCGGACAGGGCGGGGGAGACCCAGTACTTC
TRBV7-2	TRBD1	.	TRBJ2-1	CASSPSTGINEQFF	TGTGCCAGCAGCCCGTCGACAGGGATCAATGAGCAGTTCTTC
TRBV27	.	.	TRBJ2-1	CASSEKTGYNEQFF	TGTGCCAGCAGTGAGAAAACAGGGTACAATGAGCAGTTCTTC
TRBV28	.	.	TRBJ1-2	CASSFEPTNYGYTF	TGTGCCAGCAGTTTCGAGCCCACTAACTATGGCTACACCTTC
TRBV5-1	.	few	TRBJ2-7	CASSSDTYEQYF	TGCGCCAGCAGTTCGGACACCTACGAGCAGTACTTC
TRBV5-1	.	.	TRBJ2-7	CASSLDSVAYEQYF	TGCGCCAGCAGCTTGGATAGCGTGGCTTACGAGCAGTACTTC
TRBV5-1	TRBD2	once	TRBJ2-7	CASSLASSSGIHEQYF	TGCGCCAGCAGCTTGGCCTCATCTAGCGGGATCCACGAGCAGTACTTC
TRBV27	.	.	TRBJ2-1	CASSLSSPFLSYNEQFF	TGTGCCAGCAGTTTATCGAGCCCGTTCCTATCCTACAATGAGCAGTTCTTC
TRBV4-1	TRBD1	.	TRBJ1-4	CASSQTGQGDRLFF	TGCGCCAGCAGCCAAACTGGACAGGGGGACAGACTGTTTTTT
TRBV4-1	.	.	TRBJ2-3	CASSPLGLGTDTQYF	TGCGCCAGCAGCCCACTCGGGCTTGGCACAGATACGCAGTATTTT
TRBV7-2	.	few	TRBJ2-7	CASSLAPPSSYEQYF	TGTGCCAGCAGCTTAGCGCCTCCCAGCTCCTACGAGCAGTACTTC
TRBV9	.	.	TRBJ2-5	CASSVTSYQETQYF	TGTGCCAGCAGCGTGACTTCGTACCAAGAGACCCAGTACTTC
TRBV6-1	.	.	TRBJ1-2	CASSETMYVMSYGYTF	TGTGCCAGCAGTGAAACGATGTACGTCATGAGCTATGGCTACACCTTC
TRBV4-3	.	few	TRBJ1-3	CASSPGAHSGNTIYF	TGCGCCAGCAGCCCGGGCGCACACTCTGGAAACACCATATATTTT
TRBV25-1	.	.	TRBJ2-1	CASKQSSPGQGQFF	TGTGCCAGCAAACAGAGCAGCCCGGGGCAGGGGCAGTTCTTC
TRBV5-4	.	few	TRBJ1-1	CASSFQGMNTEAFF	TGTGCCAGCAGCTTCCAGGGCATGAACACTGAAGCTTTCTTT